This T cell receptor beta chain emerged from a study of T cell responses to AZD1222 COVID-19 vaccine. Study observations and caveats: AZD1222 recipients seropositive at baseline numbered only 5 to 7. There were vaccine-associated CD4 TCRs across spike, dominant at 160-218 and 743-854. Females outnumbered males among donors, who were mostly white British; clonal diversity was possibly underestimated.

The CDR3 runs 15 residues. The germline gives CDR1 LGHNA, CDR2 YNFKEQ. Germline trimming cut 0 bases from V and 7 bases from J; bases unmatched to any gene: 7. In the case of this clone: Its antigen is as yet unknown.

Generated by immunoSEQ multiplex PCR, the TCRdb table keeps only in-frame clones and is missing some. The sample has more than 150,000 clones; 90% are singletons. Sequenced here: peripheral blood, sampled on day 0 of AZD1222 vaccination. The chain uses TRBV4-2 and TRBJ1-1; 8 positions agree with TRBD1. This sequence was found in an adult in good health. In nucleotides, the CDR3 is TGTGCCAGCAGCCAAGACAGGGGGCGGCTTGTTGAAGCTTTCTTT. It codes for CASSQDRGRLVEAFF.